This TCR beta chain was identified in a study of graft-versus-host responses after intestinal transplantation. Study-level information: Transplantation in recipients was multivisceral, liver-intestinal, or isolated intestinal.

Trimming left V 5 bases short and J 0 bases short, with 11 bases between. The germline V gene encodes CDR1 SEHNR and CDR2 FQNEAQ (reference sequence). The CDR3 is 15 amino acids. Assay: immunoSEQ multiplex PCR; the TCRdb copy retains only in-frame clones and omits some. The top ten clones hold over 2.5% of a sample with about 120,000 clones, 90% to 95% of them seen once. In regard to this clone: No antigen is known for it.

The chain is built from TRBV7-9 and TRBJ2-1; D is perhaps TRBD2 (6 bases). Source: unstimulated CD8+ T cells sorted from spleen or lymph node cells, taken before intestinal transplant. The TCR originated in a human donor who received an intestinal transplant. The CDR3 nucleotides read TGTGCCAGCAGCGATCAGGGAGGCTCCTACAATGAGCAGTTCTTC. As protein: CASSDQGGSYNEQFF.